The entry below gives a single T cell receptor (beta chain) sequence along with its context. Antigen specificity is unknown. This entry comes from a study of graft-versus-host responses after intestinal transplantation. Germline CDR1 is SGHTA and CDR2 is FQGNSA. Trimming stripped 0 bases from V and 10 bases from J, with 12 bases between. The CDR3 runs 13 residues. Sequenced by immunoSEQ multiplex PCR; TCRdb stores in-frame clones only, minus some. The table records approximately 90,000 clones, about four fifths of them present only once. This specimen was unstimulated CD4+ T cells sorted from spleen or lymph node cells, taken before intestinal transplant. J is TRBJ2-5 and V is TRBV7-2, with D tentatively TRBD2 (6 bases). The receptor's source is a human donor who received an intestinal transplant. The CDR3 DNA is TGTGCCAGCAGCTTAGCCCCCCCCGGGGGCCAGTACTTC. Translated: CASSLAPPGGQYF.